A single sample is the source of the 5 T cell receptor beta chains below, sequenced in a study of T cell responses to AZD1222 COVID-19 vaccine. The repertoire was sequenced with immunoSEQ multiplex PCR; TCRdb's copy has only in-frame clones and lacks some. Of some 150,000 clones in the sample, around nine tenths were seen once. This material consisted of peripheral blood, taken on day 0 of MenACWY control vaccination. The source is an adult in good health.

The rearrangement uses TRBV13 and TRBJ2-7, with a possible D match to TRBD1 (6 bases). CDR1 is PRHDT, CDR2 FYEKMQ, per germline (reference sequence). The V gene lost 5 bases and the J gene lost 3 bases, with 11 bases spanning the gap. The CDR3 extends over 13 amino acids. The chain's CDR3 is CASSTGHVYEQYF. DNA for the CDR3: TGTGCCAGCAGCACGGGACACGTCTACGAGCAGTACTTC.

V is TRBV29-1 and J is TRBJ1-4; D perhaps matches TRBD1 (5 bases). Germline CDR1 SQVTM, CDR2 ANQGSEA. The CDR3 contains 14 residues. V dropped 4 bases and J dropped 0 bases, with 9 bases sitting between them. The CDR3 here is CSVGGATTNEKLFF. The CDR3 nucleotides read TGCAGCGTTGGAGGGGCGACAACTAATGAAAAACTGTTTTTT. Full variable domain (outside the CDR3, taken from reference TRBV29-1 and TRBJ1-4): SAVISQKPSRDICQRGTSLTIQCQVDSQVTMMFWYRQQPGQSLTLIATANQGSEATYESGFVIDKFPISRPNLTFSTLTVSNMSPEDSSIYLCSVGGATTNEKLFFGSGTQLSVL.

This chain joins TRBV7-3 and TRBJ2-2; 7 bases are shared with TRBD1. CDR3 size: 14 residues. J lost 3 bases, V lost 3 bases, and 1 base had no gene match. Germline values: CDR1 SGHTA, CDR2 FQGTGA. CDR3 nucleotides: TGTGCCAGCAGCTTCCAGGGGGACACCGGGGAGCTGTTTTTT. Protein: CASSFQGDTGELFF.

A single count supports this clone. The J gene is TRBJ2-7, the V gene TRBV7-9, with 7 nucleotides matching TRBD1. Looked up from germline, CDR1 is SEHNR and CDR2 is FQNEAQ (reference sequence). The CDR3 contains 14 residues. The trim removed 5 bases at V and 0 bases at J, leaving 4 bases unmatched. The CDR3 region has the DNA TGTGCCAGCAGCGTCGGACAGGCCTCCTACGAGCAGTACTTC. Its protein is CASSVGQASYEQYF.

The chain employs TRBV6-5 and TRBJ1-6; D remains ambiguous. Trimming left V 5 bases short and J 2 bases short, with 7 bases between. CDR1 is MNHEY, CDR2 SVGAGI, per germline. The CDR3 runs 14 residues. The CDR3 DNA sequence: TGTGCCAGCAGTCCGGACCCCTATAATTCACCCCTCCACTTT. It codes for CASSPDPYNSPLHF.